This T cell receptor beta chain is drawn from a study of T cell responses to AZD1222 COVID-19 vaccine (dated by TCRdb to about 2021). Background on the whole study: A total of approximately 230 trial participants underwent TCR sequencing, of whom about 210 received two doses of AZD1222 and some 25 received two doses of the MenACWY control vaccine. Trial participants were enrolled into age subgroups of 18-55, 56-69 and 70-plus years, which contained about 150, 28 and 57 TCR-sequenced participants, respectively.

Study-level results and caveats: Participants were mostly white British and included more females than males, and it was suggested by the authors that clonal diversity may have been underestimated. Epitopes outside the regions mutated in the B.1.351 and B.1.1.7 variants were reportedly recognized by nearly half of the unique spike-specific TCRs. In the small 56-69-year group, the increase in depth fell short of significance, most likely because of low power. The vaccine-associated CD4 TCRs covered the entire spike protein, and the dominant responses fell in regions 160-218 and 743-854. Because no samples from the day 14 peak response were available, repertoires could be characterized only after the peak T cell response. A significant rise in spike-specific TCR breadth and depth was observed after two AZD1222 doses relative to day 0 and relative to MenACWY recipients. Conclusions about previously exposed vaccinees are limited because only a handful of AZD1222 recipients were SARS-CoV-2 seropositive at baseline.

The CDR3 numbers 17 residues from cysteine through phenylalanine. The DNA shown is the 51-base CDR3, in frame from base 1. V and J are trimmed by 4 bases and 2 bases, and the gene matches miss 13 bases of the junction. For CDR1 and CDR2, the germline V gene lists MNHEY and SVGEGT. As for this clone: The specificity of this receptor is unknown. The sample holds no much larger clone one base away, and base qualities are not on file.

Read against the paper, the sample's time point label means: about 28 days (+/-7) after the second vaccine dose. AZD1222 recipients with second doses at about 4 weeks or about 12 weeks were pooled, because spike-specific TCR depth and breadth did not differ between schedules. The vaccinee samples were drawn from two UK trials, COV001 and COV002, one of which was a single-blind randomized controlled phase 2/3 trial testing AZD1222 (ChAdOx1 nCoV-19) in healthy adults. For TCRbeta chain sequencing, PBMC samples from trial participants were taken at day 0 and at day 28 after the second dose. The CDR3 regions of human TCRbeta chains were subjected to immunosequencing. Per the source publication's procedure: TCRs in the repertoires were compared against a reference library of SARS-CoV-2-specific TCRs that had been generated with the MIRA antigen-specificity platform. Breadth was defined as the fraction of unique TCRs that were SARS-CoV-2-associated, and depth was defined as the fraction of total T cells that were SARS-CoV-2-associated. Using the MIRA data, each spike-specific TCR was assigned both to the spike region to which the TCR was reactive and to a CD4 or CD8 class. Log10-transformed breadth and depth values were compared by one-way ANOVA with Sidak's multiple comparisons tests. Here the immuneACCESS table is served through TCRdb, limited to in-frame sequences with V and J called. Missing clones are a known gap in these copies; in checked studies unresolved V genes cover under half, and the rest lacks a known reason. The D gene and trimming were derived from the DNA, and the V and J assignments and clone size from that table. This sample gives around 99,000 clones in total; roughly 86% of them show up just once. Around 4.5% of the sample belongs to the ten largest clones.

The source material was peripheral blood, sampled 28 days after the second AZD1222 dose. The clonotype originates from an adult who received the AZD1222 COVID-19 vaccine. This receptor chain uses TRBV6-2 or TRBV6-3 and TRBJ2-7, with 8 bases aligning to TRBD1. The nucleotide sequence is given as TGTGCCAGCAGTTCCTTCCCTCGGACAGGGATACCCTACGAGCAGTACTTC. Its translation reads: CASSSFPRTGIPYEQYF.